The entry below gives a single T cell receptor beta chain sequence along with its context. No antigen is known for it. This record belongs to a study of cytomegalovirus exposure and HLA in healthy donors. Study results and limitations: Some V segments, TRBV6-2 and TRBV6-3 among them, were indistinguishable and were therefore excluded. The study found most TCR sequences rare, yet found some public TCRs in many donors. It was confirmed in vitro that a few of the CMV-associated chains were specific for CMV antigens. An ancestry cluster, one associated with Asian ancestry, reportedly showed fewer N-insertions than the approximately 660-donor mean in a later analysis.

The CDR3 has 17 residues. Per the germline V gene, CDR1 is LNHNV and CDR2 is YYDKDF (reference sequence). V was pared by 6 bases and J by 5 bases, with 12 bases of the junction left unmatched. The PCR made use of 60 Vbeta and 13 Jbeta primers. The method was immunoSEQ multiplex PCR; TCRdb's version includes in-frame clones alone and lacks a portion of them. In the table there are approximately 60,000 clones, roughly 80% of which are singletons. The chain joins TRBV15 to TRBJ2-5; 13 nucleotides line up with TRBD2. The TCR sequence derives from a man in his forties in good health and CMV-seronegative. The sequencing input was PBMCs. Here the CDR3 DNA reads TGTGCCACCAGTCCGGGGGGACTAGCGGGGTCTTGGGAGACCCAGTACTTC. It translates to CATSPGGLAGSWETQYF.